Listed here are 21 T cell receptor beta chains from one sample, sequenced in a study of PD-1 blockade in classical Hodgkin lymphoma. Relapse after autologous stem cell transplantation occurred in every patient, and brentuximab vedotin exposure varied. The protocol was immunoSEQ multiplex PCR, while the TCRdb copy is restricted to in-frame clones and leaves out a portion. The table has more than 12,000 clones, about 83% seen once. This specimen was peripheral blood mononuclear cells (PBMCs), taken before the second cycle of nivolumab. The receptors were sampled from a human donor with classical Hodgkin lymphoma.

The chain uses TRBV7-2 and TRBJ1-4; TRBD1 might be the D (5 bases). Per germline, CDR1 SGHTA and CDR2 FQGNSA. The CDR3 runs 16 residues. Trimming removed 1 base at V and 0 bases at J, with 9 bases between. The DNA for the CDR3 is TGTGCCAGCAGCTTAGTTTGGGGGGCAACTAATGAAAAACTGTTTTTT. Residues: CASSLVWGATNEKLFF. The full variable domain, its missing parts supplied by reference TRBV7-2 and TRBJ1-4, is GAGVSQSPSNKVTEKGKDVELRCDPISGHTALYWYRQSLGQGLEFLIYFQGNSAPDKSGLPSDRFSAERTGGSVSTLTIQRTQQEDSAVYLCASSLVWGATNEKLFFGSGTQLSVL.

The chain couples TRBV2 to TRBJ2-7; no clear D gene. This CDR3 contains 14 residues. V was shortened by 5 bases and J by 1 base, with 12 bases between the two germline ends. Germline V gene data show CDR1 as SNHLY and CDR2 as FYNNEI. The CDR3 sequence: CASSLSDVSYEQYF. The CDR3, as DNA: TGTGCCAGCAGTCTCAGCGACGTGTCCTACGAGCAGTACTTC.

The chain joins TRBV4-3 to TRBJ1-1; possible D gene TRBD1, 6 bases. The V end was cut by 4 bases, the J end by 0 bases, with 9 bases between. Germline lookup yields CDR1 LGHNA and CDR2 YSLEER. The CDR3 totals 14 residues. CDR3 protein: CASSPQGMNTEAFF. The CDR3 DNA sequence: TGCGCCAGCAGCCCACAGGGCATGAACACTGAAGCTTTCTTT.

The chain carries TRBV27 and TRBJ1-1; D may be TRBD1 (5 bases). Germline V gene data show CDR1 as MNHEY and CDR2 as SMNVEV (reference sequence). Trimming pared 2 bases from V and 4 bases from J, leaving 8 bases between. This CDR3 spans 13 amino acids. The CDR3 DNA reads TGTGCCAGCAGTTTAGGGGGAAGCACTGAAGCTTTCTTT. Protein product: CASSLGGSTEAFF.

As concerns this clone: One end of the junction is discordant with germline, which a read error may explain. The chain couples TRBV19 to TRBJ1-2, with 9 nucleotides matching TRBD1. The V gene's germline CDR1 is LNHDA and CDR2 SQIVND (reference sequence). The CDR3 length is 14 residues. CDR3 DNA sequence: TGTGCCAGTAGTGCGACAGGGGGGCTACCCCCTATCGCCTTC. This sequence encodes CASSATGGLPPIAF. Full variable domain (rest looked up from reference TRBV19 and TRBJ1-2): DGGITQSPKYLFRKEGQNVTLSCEQNLNHDAMYWYRQDPGQGLRLIYYSQIVNDFQKGDIAEGYSVSREKKESFPLTVTSAQKNPTAFYLCASSATGGLPPIAFGSGTRLTVV.

The rearrangement joins TRBV7-2 to TRBJ1-1; possibly TRBD1 for D (5 bases). The CDR3 is made up of 16 amino acids. V was pared by 7 bases and J by 0 bases, with 18 bases between. Germline V gene data show CDR1 as SGHTA and CDR2 as FQGNSA. The CDR3 protein is CASTLRGSPMNTEAFF. Here the CDR3 DNA reads TGTGCCAGCACCCTAAGGGGTTCCCCTATGAACACTGAAGCTTTCTTT.

The V gene is TRBV2, the J gene TRBJ2-5; the D is unclear. The CDR3 is 13 amino acids. Germline V gene sequence: CDR1 SNHLY, CDR2 FYNNEI. The V and J ends lost 3 bases and 5 bases respectively, with 10 bases between them. CDR3 in amino acids: CASSDSELETQYF. CDR3 coding DNA: TGTGCCAGCAGTGACAGTGAGTTGGAGACCCAGTACTTC.

This clone was seen just once. DNA of the CDR3: TGTGCCAGCAGCAAAGTGTGGGGGAATGGCTACACCTTC. Translating it yields CASSKVWGNGYTF. This chain uses TRBV21-1 with TRBJ1-2. TRBV21-1 is recorded as a pseudogene. The CDR3 length is 13 residues.

This chain uses TRBV19 with TRBJ2-5; the match to TRBD1 covers 12 bases. Germline-derived CDR1 and CDR2 are LNHDA and SQIVND (reference sequence). The CDR3 spans 15 residues. Unmatched junction bases numbered 4, after V lost 3 bases and J lost 5 bases. CDR3 nucleotides: TGTGCCAGTAGTATGGGACAGGGGGCGAAGGAGACCCAGTACTTC. It is translated as CASSMGQGAKETQYF.

The chain employs TRBV18 and TRBJ2-7; a weak D match, TRBD1 (6 bases). The length of the CDR3 is 12 residues. Trimming removed 8 bases from V and 1 base from J, with 9 bases in between. Germline V lookup: CDR1 KGHSH, CDR2 LQKENI. CDR3: CASGQLSYEQYF. The CDR3 nucleotides are TGTGCCAGCGGACAGTTATCCTACGAGCAGTACTTC.

J is TRBJ1-1 and V is TRBV6-5, with a tentative D call TRBD1 (6 bases). CDR3 length equals 16 residues. Trimming shortened V by 0 bases and J by 5 bases, and 16 bases separated the two germline ends. Per germline, CDR1 MNHEY and CDR2 SVGAGI. CDR3 in DNA: TGTGCCAGCAGTTACTCGGACAGCCCGCCAAGGACTGAAGCTTTCTTT. Its translation is CASSYSDSPPRTEAFF.

The chain is built from TRBV9 and TRBJ2-7, with D perhaps matching TRBD2 (6 bases). The CDR3 has 14 residues. The V and J ends lost 0 bases and 2 bases respectively, with 9 bases between them. Germline CDR1 and CDR2: SGDLS and YYNGEE. CDR3 nucleotides: TGTGCCAGCAGCGTAGGACTAGTGACCTACGAGCAGTACTTC. It yields the protein CASSVGLVTYEQYF.

This chain connects TRBV25-1 to TRBJ1-4; D not certain. The length of the CDR3 is 16 residues. The germline gives CDR1 MGHDK, CDR2 SYGVNS. The V gene lost 3 bases and the J gene lost 4 bases, with 15 bases spanning the gap. The CDR3 loop reads CASSDPGKQLNEKLFF. DNA for the CDR3: TGTGCCAGCAGTGATCCGGGGAAACAGCTTAATGAAAAACTGTTTTTT.

A single count supports this clone. Here the CDR3 DNA reads TGTGCCAGCAGTGAATGGGCGGGGGGGACTTACAATGAGCAGTTCTTC. It encodes CASSEWAGGTYNEQFF. This chain uses TRBV2 with TRBJ2-1, with 9 bases fitting TRBD2. The germline V gene encodes CDR1 SNHLY and CDR2 FYNNEI. The ends lost 2 bases at V and 4 bases at J; junction bases unmatched: 6. The CDR3 runs to 16 residues.

The chain has TRBV5-4 and TRBJ2-7; 7 bases line up with TRBD1. The CDR3 covers 14 residues. CDR1 is SGHNT, CDR2 YYREEE, per germline (reference sequence). The V and J ends lost 3 bases and 2 bases, in that order; junction bases with no gene match: 5. The CDR3 spells CASSSKTGTYEQYF. The CDR3 DNA reads TGTGCCAGCAGCTCCAAGACAGGGACCTACGAGCAGTACTTC.

V gene TRBV7-6 combines with J gene TRBJ2-5; 11 bases agree with TRBD2. Trimming cost V 2 bases and J 5 bases; bases outside gene matches: 4. Germline V lookup: CDR1 SGHVS, CDR2 FNYEAQ. The CDR3 is 15 amino acids. The CDR3 nucleotides read TGTGCCAGCAGCTTAAGGGCTAGCGGGGGGGAGACCCAGTACTTC. Translating gives CASSLRASGGETQYF.

This sequence joins TRBV5-5 and TRBJ1-4; TRBD1 is a possible D gene (6 bases). With 4 bases removed from V and 7 bases from J, the gap between germline ends came to 17 bases. Germline assignment: CDR1 SGHKS and CDR2 YYEKEE (reference sequence). CDR3 size: 15 residues. CDR3 sequence: CASSPAGDRGEKLFF. CDR3 DNA: TGTGCCAGCAGCCCCGCAGGGGATCGGGGTGAAAAACTGTTTTTT.

This clone was recorded only once. This rearrangement joins TRBV18 to TRBJ1-1; D not resolved. The CDR3 is made up of 15 amino acids. V was trimmed by 3 bases and J by 8 bases, leaving 19 bases between them. Germline V gene sequence: CDR1 KGHSH, CDR2 LQKENI. The CDR3 DNA is TGTGCCAGCTCACCTTTCTCCCCGGGTACCAAAGAAGCTTTCTTT. The encoded protein is CASSPFSPGTKEAFF.

The V and J genes are TRBV4-1 and TRBJ2-1; D uncertain. CDR1 is MGHRA, CDR2 YSYEKL, per germline. V was clipped by 4 bases and J by 0 bases, with 10 bases between them. This CDR3 spans 15 amino acids. The CDR3 DNA follows: TGCGCCAGCAGCCCGCTGGTGAGCTCCTACAATGAGCAGTTCTTC. This codes for CASSPLVSSYNEQFF.

By share, this clone ranks as medium-sized. The rearrangement links TRBV9 to TRBJ1-1; maybe TRBD1 (6 bases). This CDR3 spans 13 amino acids. Germline CDR1 reads SGDLS; CDR2 reads YYNGEE. V was cut by 0 bases and J by 5 bases, with 8 bases left in between. CDR3 region: CASSVGTGTEAFF. The CDR3 DNA reads TGTGCCAGCAGCGTAGGTACAGGGACTGAAGCTTTCTTT.

This clone has a single count. V and J are TRBV9 and TRBJ1-6; 7 bases line up with TRBD1. This CDR3 comprises 15 residues. Unmatched junction bases numbered 11, after V lost 3 bases and J lost 11 bases. Germline CDR1 and CDR2: SGDLS and YYNGEE. The CDR3 nucleotides are TGTGCCAGCAGCGCTAGGGGACAGCTGGGGACACCCCTCCACTTT. Its translation: CASSARGQLGTPLHF.